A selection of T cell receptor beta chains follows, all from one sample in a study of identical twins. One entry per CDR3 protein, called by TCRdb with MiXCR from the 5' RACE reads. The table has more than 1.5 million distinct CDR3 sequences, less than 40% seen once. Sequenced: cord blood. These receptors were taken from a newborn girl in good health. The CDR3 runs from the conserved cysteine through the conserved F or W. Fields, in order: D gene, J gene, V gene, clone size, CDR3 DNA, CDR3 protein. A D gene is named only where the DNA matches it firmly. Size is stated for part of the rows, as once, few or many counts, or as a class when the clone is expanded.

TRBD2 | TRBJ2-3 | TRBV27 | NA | TGTGCCAGCACCAAGGGACTAGCGGGAGTGTCAGATACGCAGTATTTT | CASTKGLAGVSDTQYF
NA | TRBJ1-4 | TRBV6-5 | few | TGTGCCAGCAGTTACTCGAGGAGGGTTGAAAAACTGTTTTTT | CASSYSRRVEKLFF
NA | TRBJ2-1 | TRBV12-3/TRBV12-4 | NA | TGTGCCAGCAGTTCTAGCACTGAGCAGTTCTTC | CASSSSTEQFF
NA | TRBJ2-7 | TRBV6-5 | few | TGTGCCAGCAGTTACTCGAGGACACGGTCCTACGAGCAGTACTTC | CASSYSRTRSYEQYF
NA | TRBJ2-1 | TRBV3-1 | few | TGTGCCAGCAGCCAAGCCCAACTTTGGGGGGGCCTATCTGGTGAGCAGTTCTTC | CASSQAQLWGGLSGEQFF
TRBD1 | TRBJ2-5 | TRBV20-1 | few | TGCAGTGCTAGAGATCGGGACAGGGACCAAGAGACCCAGTACTTC | CSARDRDRDQETQYF
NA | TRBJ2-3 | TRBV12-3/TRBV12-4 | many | TGTGCCAGCAGTTTCCCCAGGGGAGGCACAGATACGCAGTATTTT | CASSFPRGGTDTQYF
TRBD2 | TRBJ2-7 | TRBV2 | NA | TGTGCCAGCAGTGATGGGACTAGCCCCTACGAGCAGTACTTC | CASSDGTSPYEQYF
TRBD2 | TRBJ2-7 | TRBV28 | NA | TGTGCCAGCAGTTTGCGCGGACTAGCAGGGTACGAGCAGTACTTC | CASSLRGLAGYEQYF
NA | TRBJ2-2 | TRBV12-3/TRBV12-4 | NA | TGTGCCAGCAGCAAGGGGGTCACCGGGGAGCTGTTTTTT | CASSKGVTGELFF
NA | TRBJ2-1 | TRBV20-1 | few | TGCAGTGCTAGAGATCTGGGGGGTCTAACGCCCTCCTACAATGAGCAGTTCTTC | CSARDLGGLTPSYNEQFF
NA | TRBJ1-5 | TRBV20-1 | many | TGCAGTGCTAGAGACAGGGGACACAATCAGCCCCAGCATTTT | CSARDRGHNQPQHF
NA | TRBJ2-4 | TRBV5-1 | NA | TGCGCCAGCAGCCCCGGACCGGGCCGGACCAAAAACATTCAGTACTTC | CASSPGPGRTKNIQYF
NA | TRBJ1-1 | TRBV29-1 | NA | TGCAGCGTTGGAGGCCCTGAAGCTTTCTTT | CSVGGPEAFF
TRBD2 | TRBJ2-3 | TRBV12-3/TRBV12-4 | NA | TGTGCCAGCACCATCGCCCGGGGACTAGCGGGATTTAGCACAGATACGCAGTATTTT | CASTIARGLAGFSTDTQYF
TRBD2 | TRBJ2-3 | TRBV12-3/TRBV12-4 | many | TGTGCCAGCAGTCCGCTGACTAGCCCCACAGATACGCAGTATTTT | CASSPLTSPTDTQYF
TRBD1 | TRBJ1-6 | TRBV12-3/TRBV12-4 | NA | TGTGCCAGCAGGAGAGAAGACAGGGTTGGCGGTTCACCCCTCCACTTT | CASRREDRVGGSPLHF
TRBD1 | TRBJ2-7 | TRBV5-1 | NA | TGCGCCAGCAACTCTGGACAGGCGTCCCACGAGCAGTACTTC | CASNSGQASHEQYF
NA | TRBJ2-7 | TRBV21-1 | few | TGTGCCAGCAGCAACGGAAGTTCCTACGAGCAGTACTTC | CASSNGSSYEQYF
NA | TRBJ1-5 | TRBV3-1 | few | TGTGCCAGCAGCCAAGATCACAATCAGCCCCAGCATTTT | CASSQDHNQPQHF
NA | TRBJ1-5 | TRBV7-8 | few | TGTGCCAGCAGCTTATCGGACCGGAATCAGCCCCAGCATTTT | CASSLSDRNQPQHF
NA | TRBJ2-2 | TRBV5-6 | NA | TGTGCCAGCAGCTTGGCCCCGGCAGCTGCCGGGGAGCTGTTTTTT | CASSLAPAAAGELFF
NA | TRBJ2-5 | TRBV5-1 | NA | TGCGCCAGCAGCTTGCAACCCGGGAGCCAACAAGAGACCCAGTACTTC | CASSLQPGSQQETQYF
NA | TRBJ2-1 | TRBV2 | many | TGTGCCAGCAGTGAAGCGGAGCAGTTCTTC | CASSEAEQFF
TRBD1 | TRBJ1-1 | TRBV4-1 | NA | TGCGCCAGCAGGCAAGTACAGGGGATGAACACTGAAGCTTTCTTT | CASRQVQGMNTEAFF
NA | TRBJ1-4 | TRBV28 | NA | TGTGCCAGCAGCCAACCCGAAAAACTGTTTTTT | CASSQPEKLFF
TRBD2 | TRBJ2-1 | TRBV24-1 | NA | TGTGCCACCAGTGATTTTAGGGAGGGATCATCTCAGTTCTTC | CATSDFREGSSQFF
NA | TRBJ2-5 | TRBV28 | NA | TGTGCCAGCCGAAGACACTCCTACAATGAGCAGTACTTC | CASRRHSYNEQYF
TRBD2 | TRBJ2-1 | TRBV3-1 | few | TGTGCCAGCAGCCCTAGAACTAGCGGGGTAACCAATGAGCAGTTCTTC | CASSPRTSGVTNEQFF
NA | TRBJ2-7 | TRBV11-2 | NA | TGTGCCAGCAGCTTAGTTCTAGATTACAATGAGCAGTACTTC | CASSLVLDYNEQYF
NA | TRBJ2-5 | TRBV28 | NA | TGTGCCAGCAGTTCGGACAGACCTCGGCAGTACTTC | CASSSDRPRQYF
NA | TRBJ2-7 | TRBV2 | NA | TGTGCCAGCAGCCCTAGACTAGTTGCCGAGCAGTACTTC | CASSPRLVAEQYF
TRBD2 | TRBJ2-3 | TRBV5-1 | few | TGCGCCAGCAGCACGGGACTAGCGGGCCCATTGGCGGATACGCAGTATTTT | CASSTGLAGPLADTQYF
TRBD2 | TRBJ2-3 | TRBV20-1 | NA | TGCAGTGCTGGAGCGGGGGCTGGCACAGATACGCAGTATTTT | CSAGAGAGTDTQYF
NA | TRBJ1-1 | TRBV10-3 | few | TGTGCCATCAGCCCCGGGGGCACTGAAGCTTTCTTT | CAISPGGTEAFF
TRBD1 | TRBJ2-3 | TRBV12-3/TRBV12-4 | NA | TGTGCCAGCAGACCTACACAGGGGGCCGCAGATACGCAGTATTTT | CASRPTQGAADTQYF
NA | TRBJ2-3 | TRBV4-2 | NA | TGTGCCAGCAGCCAAGATCCGGGGGTTGTCACAGATACGCAGTATTTT | CASSQDPGVVTDTQYF
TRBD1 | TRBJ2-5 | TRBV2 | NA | TGTGCCAGCAGCACTGACAGGGGCCAAGAGACCCAGTACTTC | CASSTDRGQETQYF
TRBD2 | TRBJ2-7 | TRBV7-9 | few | TGTGCCAGCAGCTTGGCCCTTCTAGCGGGCAGGGATGAGCAGTACTTC | CASSLALLAGRDEQYF
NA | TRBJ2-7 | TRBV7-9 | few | TGTGCCAGCAGCCCCGAGACAAACTCCTACGAGCAGTACTTC | CASSPETNSYEQYF
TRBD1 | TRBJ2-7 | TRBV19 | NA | TGTGCCAGTAGTATAGCCCCCACAGGGGACGAGCAGTACTTC | CASSIAPTGDEQYF
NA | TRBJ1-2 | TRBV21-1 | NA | TGTGCCAGCAGCAGGGTCCCAGGGTATGGCTACACCTTC | CASSRVPGYGYTF
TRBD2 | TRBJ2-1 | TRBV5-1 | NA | TGCGCCAGCAGCTCTCTAGCGGGGGGAGCCAATGAGCAGTTCTTC | CASSSLAGGANEQFF
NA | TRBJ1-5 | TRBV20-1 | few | TGCAGTGCTAGTTCAGGGGTGTATCAGCCCCAGCATTTT | CSASSGVYQPQHF
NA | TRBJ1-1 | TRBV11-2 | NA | TGTGCCAGCAGCTTAGGGGGAACAGCCCTCACTGAAGCTTTCTTT | CASSLGGTALTEAFF